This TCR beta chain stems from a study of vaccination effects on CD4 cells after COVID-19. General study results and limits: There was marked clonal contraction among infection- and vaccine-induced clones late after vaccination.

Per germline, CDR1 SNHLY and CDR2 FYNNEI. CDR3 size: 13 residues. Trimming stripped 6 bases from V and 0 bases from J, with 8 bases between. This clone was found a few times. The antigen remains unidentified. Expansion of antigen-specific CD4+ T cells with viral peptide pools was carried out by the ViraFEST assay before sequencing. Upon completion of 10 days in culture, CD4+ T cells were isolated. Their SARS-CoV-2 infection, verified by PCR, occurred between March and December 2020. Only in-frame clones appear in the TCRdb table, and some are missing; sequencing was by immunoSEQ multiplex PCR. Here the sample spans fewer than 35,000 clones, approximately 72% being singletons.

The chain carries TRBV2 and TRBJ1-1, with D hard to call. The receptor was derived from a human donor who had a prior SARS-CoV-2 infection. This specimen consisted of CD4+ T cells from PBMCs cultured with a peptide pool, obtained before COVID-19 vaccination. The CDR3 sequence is CASSPEMNTEAFF. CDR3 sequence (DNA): TGTGCCAGCAGCCCCGAAATGAACACTGAAGCTTTCTTT.